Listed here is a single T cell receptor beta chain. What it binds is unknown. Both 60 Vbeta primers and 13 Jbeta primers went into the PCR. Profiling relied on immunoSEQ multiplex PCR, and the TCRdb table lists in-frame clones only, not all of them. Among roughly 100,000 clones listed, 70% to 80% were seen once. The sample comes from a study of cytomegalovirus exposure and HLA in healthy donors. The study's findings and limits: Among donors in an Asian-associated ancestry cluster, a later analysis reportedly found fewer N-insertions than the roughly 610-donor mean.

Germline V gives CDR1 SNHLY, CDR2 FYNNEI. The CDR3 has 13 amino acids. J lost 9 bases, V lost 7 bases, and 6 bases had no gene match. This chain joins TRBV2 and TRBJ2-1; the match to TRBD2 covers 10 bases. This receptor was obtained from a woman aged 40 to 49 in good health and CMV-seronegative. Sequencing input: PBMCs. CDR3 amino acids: CASTASGRSEQFF. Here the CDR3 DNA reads TGTGCCAGCACGGCTAGCGGGAGAAGTGAGCAGTTCTTC. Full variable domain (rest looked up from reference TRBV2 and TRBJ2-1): EPEVTQTPSHQVTQMGQEVILRCVPISNHLYFYWYRQILGQKVEFLVSFYNNEISEKSEIFDDQFSVERPDGSNFTLKIRSTKLEDSAMYFCASTASGRSEQFFGPGTRLTVL.